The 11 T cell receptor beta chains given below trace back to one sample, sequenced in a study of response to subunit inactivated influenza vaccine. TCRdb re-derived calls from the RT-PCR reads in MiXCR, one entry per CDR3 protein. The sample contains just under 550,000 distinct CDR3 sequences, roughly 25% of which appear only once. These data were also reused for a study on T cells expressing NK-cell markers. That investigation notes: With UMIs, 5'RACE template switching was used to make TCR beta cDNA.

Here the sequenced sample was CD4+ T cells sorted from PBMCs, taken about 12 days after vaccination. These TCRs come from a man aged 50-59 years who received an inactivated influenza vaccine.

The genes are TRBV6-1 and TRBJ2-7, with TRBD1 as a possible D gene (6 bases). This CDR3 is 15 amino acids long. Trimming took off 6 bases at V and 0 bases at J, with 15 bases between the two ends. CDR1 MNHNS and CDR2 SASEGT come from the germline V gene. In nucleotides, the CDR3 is TGTGCCAGCAGCCATCGGGACACTTACTCCTACGAGCAGTACTTC. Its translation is CASSHRDTYSYEQYF.

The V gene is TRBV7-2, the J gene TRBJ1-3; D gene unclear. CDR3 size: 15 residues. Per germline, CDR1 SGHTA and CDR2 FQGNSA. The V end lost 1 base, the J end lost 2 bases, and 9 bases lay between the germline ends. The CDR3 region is CASSLVVGTGNTIYF. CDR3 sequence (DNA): TGTGCCAGCAGCTTAGTAGTGGGTACTGGAAACACCATATATTTT.

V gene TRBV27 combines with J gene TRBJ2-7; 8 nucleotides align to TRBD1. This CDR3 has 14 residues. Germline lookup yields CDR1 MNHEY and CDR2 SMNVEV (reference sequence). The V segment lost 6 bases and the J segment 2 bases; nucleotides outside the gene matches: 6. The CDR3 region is CASSRTGQAYEQYF. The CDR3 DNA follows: TGTGCCAGCAGCCGGACAGGGCAGGCCTACGAGCAGTACTTC.

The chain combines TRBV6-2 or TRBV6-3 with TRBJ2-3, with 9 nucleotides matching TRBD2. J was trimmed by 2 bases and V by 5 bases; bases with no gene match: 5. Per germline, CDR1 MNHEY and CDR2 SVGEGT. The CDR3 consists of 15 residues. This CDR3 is CASSEKRGVTDTQYF. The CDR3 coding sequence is TGTGCCAGCAGTGAGAAGCGGGGGGTCACAGATACGCAGTATTTT.

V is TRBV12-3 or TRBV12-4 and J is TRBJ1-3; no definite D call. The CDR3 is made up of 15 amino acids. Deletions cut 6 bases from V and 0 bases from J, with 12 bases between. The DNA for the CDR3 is TGTGCCAGCAGCCCTCAGACTTACTCTGGAAACACCATATATTTT. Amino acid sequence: CASSPQTYSGNTIYF.

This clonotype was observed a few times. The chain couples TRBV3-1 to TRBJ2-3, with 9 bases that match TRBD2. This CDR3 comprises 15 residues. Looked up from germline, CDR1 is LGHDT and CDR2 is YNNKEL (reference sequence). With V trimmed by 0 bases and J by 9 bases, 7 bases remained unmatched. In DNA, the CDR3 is TGTGCCAGCAGCCAAGAAACAGGTAGCGGGAGCACGCAGTATTTT. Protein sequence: CASSQETGSGSTQYF.

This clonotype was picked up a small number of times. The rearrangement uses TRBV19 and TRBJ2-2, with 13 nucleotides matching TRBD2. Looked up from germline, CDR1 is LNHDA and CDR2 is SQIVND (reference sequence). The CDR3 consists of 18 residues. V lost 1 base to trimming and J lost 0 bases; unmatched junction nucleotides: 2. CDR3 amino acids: CASSIGLAGGSNTGELFF. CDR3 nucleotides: TGTGCCAGTAGTATAGGACTAGCGGGGGGATCGAACACCGGGGAGCTGTTTTTT.

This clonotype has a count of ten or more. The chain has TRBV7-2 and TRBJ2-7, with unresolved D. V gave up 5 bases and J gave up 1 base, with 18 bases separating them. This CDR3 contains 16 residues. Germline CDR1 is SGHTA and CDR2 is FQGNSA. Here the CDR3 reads CASSPAGRLGSYEQYF. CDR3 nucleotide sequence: TGTGCCAGCAGCCCTGCTGGCCGGCTAGGTTCCTACGAGCAGTACTTC. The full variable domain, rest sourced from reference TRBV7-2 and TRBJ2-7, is GAGVSQSPSNKVTEKGKDVELRCDPISGHTALYWYRQSLGQGLEFLIYFQGNSAPDKSGLPSDRFSAERTGGSVSTLTIQRTQQEDSAVYLCASSPAGRLGSYEQYFGPGTRLTVT.

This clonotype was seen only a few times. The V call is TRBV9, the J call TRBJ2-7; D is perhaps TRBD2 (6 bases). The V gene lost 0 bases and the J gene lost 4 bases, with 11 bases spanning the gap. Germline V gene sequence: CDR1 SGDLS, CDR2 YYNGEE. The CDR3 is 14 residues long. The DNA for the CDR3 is TGTGCCAGCAGCGTAGGACTAGGATTATACGAGCAGTACTTC. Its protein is CASSVGLGLYEQYF.

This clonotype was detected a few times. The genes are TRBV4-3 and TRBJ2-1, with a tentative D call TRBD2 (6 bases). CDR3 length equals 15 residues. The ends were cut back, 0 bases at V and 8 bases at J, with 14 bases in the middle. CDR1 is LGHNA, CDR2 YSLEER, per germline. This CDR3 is CASSQDGGPTDEQFF. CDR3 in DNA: TGCGCCAGCAGCCAAGACGGGGGACCTACGGATGAGCAGTTCTTC.

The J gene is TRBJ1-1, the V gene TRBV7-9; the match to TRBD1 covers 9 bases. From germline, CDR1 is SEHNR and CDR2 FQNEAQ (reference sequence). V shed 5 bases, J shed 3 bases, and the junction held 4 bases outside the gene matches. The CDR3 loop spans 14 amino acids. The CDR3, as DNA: TGTGCCAGCAGCATCCGACAGGGGGACACTGAAGCTTTCTTT. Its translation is CASSIRQGDTEAFF.